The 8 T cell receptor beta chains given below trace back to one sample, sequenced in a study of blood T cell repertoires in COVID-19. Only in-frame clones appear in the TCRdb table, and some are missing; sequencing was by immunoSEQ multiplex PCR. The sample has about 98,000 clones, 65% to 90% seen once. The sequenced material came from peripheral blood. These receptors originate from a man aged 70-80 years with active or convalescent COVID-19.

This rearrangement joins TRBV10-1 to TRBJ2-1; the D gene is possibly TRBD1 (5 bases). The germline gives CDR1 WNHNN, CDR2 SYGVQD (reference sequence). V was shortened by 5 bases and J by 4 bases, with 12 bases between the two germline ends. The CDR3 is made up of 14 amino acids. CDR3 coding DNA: TGCGCCAGCAGTAGGACAAAAGTATACAATGAGCAGTTCTTC. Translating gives CASSRTKVYNEQFF.

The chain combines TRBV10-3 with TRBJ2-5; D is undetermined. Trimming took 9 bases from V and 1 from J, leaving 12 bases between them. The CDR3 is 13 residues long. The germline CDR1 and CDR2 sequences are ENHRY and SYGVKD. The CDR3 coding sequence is TGTGCCATTCACGGGTCCAGCCAAGAGACCCAGTACTTC. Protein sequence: CAIHGSSQETQYF.

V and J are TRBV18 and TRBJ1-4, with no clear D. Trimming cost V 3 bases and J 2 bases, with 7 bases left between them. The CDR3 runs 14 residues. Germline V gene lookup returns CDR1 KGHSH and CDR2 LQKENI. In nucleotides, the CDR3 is TGTGCCAGCTCACCCGGGGTGACTAATGAAAAACTGTTTTTT. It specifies CASSPGVTNEKLFF.

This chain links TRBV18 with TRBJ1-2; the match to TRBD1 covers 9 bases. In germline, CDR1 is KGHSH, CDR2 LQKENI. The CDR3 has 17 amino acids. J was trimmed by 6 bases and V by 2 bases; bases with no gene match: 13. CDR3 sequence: CASSPVLQGAVENGYTF. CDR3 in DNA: TGTGCCAGCTCACCAGTGTTACAGGGGGCCGTAGAGAATGGCTACACCTTC.

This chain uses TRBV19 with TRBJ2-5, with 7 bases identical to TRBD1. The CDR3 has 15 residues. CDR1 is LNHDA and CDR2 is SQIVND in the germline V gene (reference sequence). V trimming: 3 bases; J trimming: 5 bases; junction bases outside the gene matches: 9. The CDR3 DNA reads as TGTGCCAGTAGTATGGTCCTGACAGGGAAGGAGACCCAGTACTTC. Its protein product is CASSMVLTGKETQYF.

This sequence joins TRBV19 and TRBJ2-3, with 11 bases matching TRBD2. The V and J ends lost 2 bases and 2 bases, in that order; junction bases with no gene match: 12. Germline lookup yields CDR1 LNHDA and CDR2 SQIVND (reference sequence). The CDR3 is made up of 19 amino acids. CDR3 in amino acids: CASSIWPPQLAGVTDTQYF. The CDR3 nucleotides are TGTGCCAGTAGTATATGGCCCCCCCAACTAGCGGGGGTCACAGATACGCAGTATTTT.

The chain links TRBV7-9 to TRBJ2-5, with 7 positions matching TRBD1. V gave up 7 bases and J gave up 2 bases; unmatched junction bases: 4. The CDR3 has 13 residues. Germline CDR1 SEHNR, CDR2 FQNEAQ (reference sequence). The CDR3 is CASTPGQQETQYF. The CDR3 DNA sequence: TGTGCCAGCACCCCGGGACAGCAAGAGACCCAGTACTTC.

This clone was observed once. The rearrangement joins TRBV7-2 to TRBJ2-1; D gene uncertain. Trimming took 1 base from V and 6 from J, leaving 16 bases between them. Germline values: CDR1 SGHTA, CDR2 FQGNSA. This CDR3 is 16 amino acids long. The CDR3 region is CASSLDSSSPPNEQFF. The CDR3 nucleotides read TGTGCCAGCAGCTTAGATAGTAGTTCCCCACCCAATGAGCAGTTCTTC.